Each of the 31 T cell receptor beta chains below was sequenced from the same sample in a study of technical replicates of blood from a few donors. Sequenced by immunoSEQ multiplex PCR; TCRdb stores in-frame clones only, minus some. Counted here are about 79,000 clones, 94% occurring once; the ten biggest clones make up 0.2% to 0.3%. The sequenced sample was T cells isolated from PBMCs. These receptors were taken from a human donor in good health.

The rearrangement joins TRBV28 to TRBJ1-3; D perhaps matches TRBD1 (6 bases). The CDR3 contains 15 residues. V shed 2 bases and J shed 3 bases, with 11 bases lying between them. Looked up from germline, CDR1 is MDHEN and CDR2 is SYDVKM. CDR3 bases: TGTGCCAGCAGTTTACCGGACAGACGTGGAAACACCATATATTTT. Its protein product is CASSLPDRRGNTIYF.

The chain employs TRBV18 and TRBJ1-6, with D perhaps TRBD1 (6 bases). This CDR3 has 16 residues. Germline values: CDR1 KGHSH, CDR2 LQKENI. V gave up 2 bases and J gave up 6 bases, with 14 bases separating them. In DNA form, the CDR3 reads TGTGCCAGCTCACCATGGGATACAGGGAGTAATTCACCCCTCCACTTT. This encodes CASSPWDTGSNSPLHF.

The chain combines TRBV4-1 with TRBJ2-5, with D possibly TRBD1 on 6 matching bases. Germline CDR1 and CDR2: MGHRA and YSYEKL. Trimming stripped 1 base from V and 5 bases from J, with 17 bases between. This CDR3 region has 16 residues. CDR3 DNA sequence: TGCGCCAGCAGCCAAGCCCTTAAACAGGGCTGGGAGACCCAGTACTTC. Translation: CASSQALKQGWETQYF.

This chain links TRBV5-6 with TRBJ1-2; 9 positions match TRBD1. V shed 4 bases, J shed 5 bases, and the junction held 9 bases outside the gene matches. The CDR3 runs 15 residues. Per the germline V gene, CDR1 is SGHDT and CDR2 is YYEEEE. CDR3 in DNA: TGTGCCAGCAGCCGAAATCCGGGACAGGGTTATGGCTACACCTTC. It specifies CASSRNPGQGYGYTF.

This rearrangement joins TRBV6-5 to TRBJ2-7; 10 bases align to TRBD1. The length of the CDR3 is 14 residues. Germline values: CDR1 MNHEY, CDR2 SVGAGI. V shed 8 bases and J 6 bases; nucleotides not matched to a gene: 10. The CDR3 sequence: CASYSGTGASEQYF. The CDR3 coding sequence is TGTGCCAGCTATTCCGGGACAGGGGCCTCCGAGCAGTACTTC.

The chain links TRBV27 to TRBJ2-2; 8 bases line up with TRBD1. The germline V gene has CDR1 MNHEY and CDR2 SMNVEV (reference sequence). With V trimmed by 5 bases and J by 4 bases, 9 bases remained unmatched. The CDR3 sequence is 16 residues long. The chain's CDR3 is CASSLQGAVGTGELFF. CDR3 nucleotide sequence: TGTGCCAGCAGTCTTCAGGGGGCTGTGGGCACCGGGGAGCTGTTTTTT.

This clone has a handful of counts. The chain combines TRBV21-1 with TRBJ2-5; TRBD2 is taken as the D call from the table, unchecked against the DNA. TRBV21-1 is termed a pseudogene. CDR3 length: 15 amino acids. The CDR3 DNA reads as TGTGCCAGCAGCAAAGTGGTGCTCCCCGGTGAGACCCAGTACTTC. Encoded protein: CASSKVVLPGETQYF.

This rearrangement joins TRBV2 to TRBJ2-2, with 8 bases fitting TRBD2. The ends lost 3 bases at V and 5 bases at J; junction bases unmatched: 5. This CDR3 has 15 amino acids. CDR1 SNHLY and CDR2 FYNNEI come from the germline V gene. The CDR3 DNA reads TGTGCCAGCAGTGAGGTGGCTAGCGGGACCGGGGAGCTGTTTTTT. As protein: CASSEVASGTGELFF.

The rearrangement joins TRBV4-1 to TRBJ1-1, with unresolved D. Germline V gene data show CDR1 as MGHRA and CDR2 as YSYEKL. This CDR3 is built from 14 residues. V shed 1 base and J shed 8 bases, with 14 bases lying between them. CDR3 DNA sequence: TGCGCCAGCAGCCAAGGGAGGGAAAGCCTAGAAGCTTTCTTT. Residues: CASSQGRESLEAFF.

The CDR3 region is CASSQAEGGEADTQYF. The CDR3 DNA sequence: TGTGCCAGCAGCCAGGCGGAGGGAGGCGAAGCAGATACGCAGTATTTT. The chain carries TRBV4-2 and TRBJ2-3, with TRBD2 as a possible D gene (6 bases). The CDR3 extends over 16 amino acids. With 3 bases removed from V and 4 bases from J, the gap between germline ends came to 17 bases. In germline, CDR1 is LGHNA, CDR2 YNFKEQ.

The V call is TRBV10-3, the J call TRBJ2-3; D call uncertain. This CDR3 spans 14 amino acids. Germline V gene lookup returns CDR1 ENHRY and CDR2 SYGVKD. V dropped 6 bases and J dropped 0 bases, with 10 bases sitting between them. For the CDR3, the DNA is TGTGCCATCAGAAACTACCGAAGCACAGATACGCAGTATTTT. Its protein is CAIRNYRSTDTQYF.

The chain couples TRBV19 to TRBJ2-3; maybe TRBD1 (6 bases). The ends were cut back, 6 bases at V and 0 bases at J, with 13 bases in the middle. This CDR3 is 15 amino acids long. Germline CDR1 is LNHDA and CDR2 is SQIVND (reference sequence). CDR3 sequence (DNA): TGTGCCAGTAGGAGACAGGATCTTAGCACAGATACGCAGTATTTT. Protein sequence: CASRRQDLSTDTQYF.

The chain couples TRBV28 to TRBJ1-2; 7 nucleotides align to TRBD1. The CDR3 sequence is 14 residues long. The trim removed 3 bases at V and 8 bases at J, leaving 9 bases unmatched. Per germline, CDR1 MDHEN and CDR2 SYDVKM. For the CDR3, the DNA is TGTGCCAGCAGTTTTTTGACAGGGTCTCGGGGCTACACCTTC. Its protein is CASSFLTGSRGYTF.

The chain combines TRBV5-6 with TRBJ1-1, with D perhaps matching TRBD1 (5 bases). V shed 0 bases and J shed 1 base, with 13 bases lying between them. The CDR3 covers 16 residues. Germline CDR1 reads SGHDT; CDR2 reads YYEEEE. The CDR3 region is CASSLANRPQNTEAFF. Here the CDR3 DNA reads TGTGCCAGCAGCTTGGCCAACAGGCCCCAGAACACTGAAGCTTTCTTT.

The rearrangement uses TRBV9 and TRBJ1-2; D uncertain. CDR1 is SGDLS and CDR2 is YYNGEE in the germline V gene. The V end lost 1 base, the J end lost 8 bases, and 21 bases lay between the germline ends. This CDR3 is built from 16 residues. The CDR3 region has the DNA TGTGCCAGCAGCGTAAATCCGGGTCCTACCACCGGGGGCTACACCTTC. Amino acids: CASSVNPGPTTGGYTF.

This clone was counted once. This chain uses TRBV19 with TRBJ2-7; possibly TRBD2 for D (6 bases). V was clipped by 8 bases and J by 8 bases, with 25 bases between them. The CDR3 spans 15 residues. Germline lookup yields CDR1 LNHDA and CDR2 SQIVND (reference sequence). The CDR3 protein is CASRSPGLGATKQYF. CDR3 DNA: TGTGCCAGTCGAAGCCCGGGACTGGGAGCTACGAAGCAGTACTTC.

The rearrangement links TRBV6-1 to TRBJ1-2; D is possibly TRBD1 (6 bases). The CDR3 loop spans 14 amino acids. Germline CDR1 and CDR2: MNHNS and SASEGT. Trimming pared 0 bases from V and 8 bases from J, leaving 13 bases between. The CDR3 loop is CASSEAPGVVGYTF. The CDR3 DNA sequence: TGTGCCAGCAGTGAAGCGCCAGGGGTTGTCGGCTACACCTTC.

The chain is built from TRBV29-1 and TRBJ2-1, with D perhaps TRBD1 (6 bases). The CDR3 length is 16 residues. The V end lost 3 bases, the J end lost 0 bases, and 15 bases lay between the germline ends. CDR1 and CDR2 from the germline V gene are SQVTM and ANQGSEA. CDR3 DNA sequence: TGCAGCGTTGAGTTTTTGGGGGCCGGCTCCTACAATGAGCAGTTCTTC. Translating it yields CSVEFLGAGSYNEQFF.

The chain carries TRBV12-2 and TRBJ1-2. TRBV12-2 is recorded as a pseudogene. This CDR3 comprises 15 residues. Here the CDR3 DNA reads TGTGCAAGTCGCGACGGGATTCGAGCTAACTATGGCTACACCTTC. Its translation: CASRDGIRANYGYTF.

The chain uses TRBV27 and TRBJ2-5; 7 nucleotides match TRBD1. J lost 2 bases, V lost 4 bases, and 1 base had no gene match. The CDR3 contains 13 residues. Per the germline V gene, CDR1 is MNHEY and CDR2 is SMNVEV (reference sequence). The CDR3 nucleotides are TGTGCCAGCAGTTGGGACAGTCAAGAGACCCAGTACTTC. It codes for CASSWDSQETQYF.

The V gene is TRBV7-6, the J gene TRBJ1-3, with D possibly matching TRBD1 (6 bases). The germline gives CDR1 SGHVS, CDR2 FNYEAQ. This CDR3 has 18 amino acids. Trimming left V 0 bases short and J 2 bases short, with 17 bases between. CDR3 loop: CASSLALRGTATGNTIYF. CDR3 nucleotides: TGTGCCAGCAGCTTAGCGCTAAGGGGGACGGCCACTGGAAACACCATATATTTT.

The gene calls are TRBV5-1 and TRBJ2-7, with 9 bases lining up with TRBD1. From germline, CDR1 is SGHRS and CDR2 YFSETQ. With V trimmed by 4 bases and J by 4 bases, 3 bases remained unmatched. The CDR3 is made up of 13 amino acids. The CDR3 is CASSTGGEYEQYF. The CDR3 DNA follows: TGCGCCAGCAGCACAGGGGGCGAGTACGAGCAGTACTTC.

The V call is TRBV5-1, the J call TRBJ2-6, with D perhaps matching TRBD1 (6 bases). Germline loops: CDR1 SGHRS, CDR2 YFSETQ. V lost 3 bases, J lost 4 bases, and 14 bases lay in between. This CDR3 contains 16 residues. CDR3 region: CASSSAPGVGANVLTF. The DNA of the CDR3 is TGCGCCAGCAGCTCTGCGCCAGGGGTAGGGGCCAACGTCCTGACTTTC.

The rearrangement joins TRBV13 to TRBJ1-1; 7 nucleotides align to TRBD1. Unmatched junction bases numbered 19, after V lost 3 bases and J lost 0 bases. CDR3 length: 20 residues. From germline, CDR1 is PRHDT and CDR2 FYEKMQ (reference sequence). CDR3 coding DNA: TGTGCCAGCAGCTTGGCCTATGGAGAAGGGGGCTTTCTCATGAACACTGAAGCTTTCTTT. Its translation is CASSLAYGEGGFLMNTEAFF.

The chain employs TRBV7-9 and TRBJ1-4; the match to TRBD1 covers 10 bases. This CDR3 contains 15 residues. CDR1 is SEHNR, CDR2 FQNEAQ, per germline (reference sequence). V lost 5 bases, J lost 5 bases, and 5 bases stayed unmatched. CDR3 in amino acids: CASSPWTGGNEKLFF. The CDR3 coding sequence is TGTGCCAGCAGCCCATGGACAGGGGGAAATGAAAAACTGTTTTTT.

The rearrangement uses TRBV6-5 and TRBJ2-2; 13 nucleotides agree with TRBD2. After removal of 3 bases from V and 7 bases from J, the junction contained 5 bases not matched to a gene. The CDR3 length is 16 residues. Germline V lookup: CDR1 MNHEY, CDR2 SVGAGI. The CDR3 loop is CASSYTSGGAGGELFF. In DNA, the CDR3 is TGTGCCAGCAGTTATACTAGCGGGGGGGCAGGCGGGGAGCTGTTTTTT.

The CDR3, as DNA: TGCGCCAGCAGCGCCTTACAGGGGGGCGCCTACAATGAGCAGTTCTTC. Residues: CASSALQGGAYNEQFF. V usage is TRBV5-1 and J usage is TRBJ2-1; 8 bases agree with TRBD1. The germline V gene encodes CDR1 SGHRS and CDR2 YFSETQ. This CDR3 has 16 residues. Trimming cost V 4 bases and J 2 bases; bases outside gene matches: 8.

DNA for the CDR3: TGTGCCAGCACCACCGAGGCAGCGATGAACACTGAAGCTTTCTTT. Encoded protein: CASTTEAAMNTEAFF. The V call is TRBV5-4, the J call TRBJ1-1; D gene ambiguous. The CDR3 loop spans 15 amino acids. Germline V gives CDR1 SGHNT, CDR2 YYREEE (reference sequence). V dropped 6 bases and J dropped 0 bases, with 15 bases sitting between them.

The rearrangement uses TRBV28 and TRBJ2-1, with a tentative D call TRBD2 (6 bases). CDR3 length: 17 residues. Between the trimmed V and J ends, which lost 2 bases and 0 bases, there was a span of 14 bases. The germline CDR1 and CDR2 sequences are MDHEN and SYDVKM. The CDR3 loop is CASSLQNGGGSYNEQFF. As DNA, the CDR3 is TGTGCCAGCAGTTTACAAAACGGGGGTGGCTCCTACAATGAGCAGTTCTTC.

J is TRBJ1-2 and V is TRBV5-1, with 8 bases fitting TRBD1. The CDR3 spans 14 residues. J gave up 8 bases and V 4 bases, and 10 bases lay outside the gene matches. Per germline, CDR1 SGHRS and CDR2 YFSETQ. CDR3 sequence reads: CASSDHRGKEGYTF. In DNA, the CDR3 is TGCGCCAGCAGCGACCACAGGGGGAAGGAGGGCTACACCTTC.

This chain links TRBV7-6 with TRBJ2-7; TRBD1 aligns across 8 bases. The CDR3 loop spans 13 amino acids. The germline V gene encodes CDR1 SGHVS and CDR2 FNYEAQ. The ends lost 5 bases at V and 3 bases at J; junction bases unmatched: 3. CDR3 DNA: TGTGCCAGCAGCCGGGGACAGGTCTACGAGCAGTACTTC. Translating it yields CASSRGQVYEQYF.